This T cell receptor beta chain was identified during a study of T cell changes during pregnancy in multiple sclerosis (dated by TCRdb to the late 2010s). Notes on the research overall: In women with multiple sclerosis, the researchers looked at how the T cell repertoire shifted as pregnancy progressed.

Comments on this clone: Its antigen is currently not known. It has no much larger one-base neighbor in the sample; base qualities were not kept.

Taken from the germline V gene, the CDR1 and CDR2 loops are KGHSH and LQKENI. V and J are trimmed by 3 bases and 2 bases, and the gene matches miss 6 bases of the junction. The CDR3 spans 15 residues, from the cysteine through the phenylalanine. The only DNA kept is the CDR3, 45 bases in frame from the first base. Library prep was done by the immunoSEQ multiplex PCR assay. TCRdb's version of the immuneACCESS table is confined to in-frame rearrangements and falls short of the full clone set. An unresolved V gene accounts for under half of the shortfall where checked; the remainder is of unknown origin. The sample includes around 46,000 clones, with 80% to 90% observed a single time. The top ten constitute 8.3% of the sample.

The TCR originated in a female donor with multiple sclerosis, enrolled in a pregnancy study. The rearrangement combines TRBV18 with TRBJ2-7, with 8 central nucleotides matching TRBD1. Sequences were derived from CD8+ T cells from peripheral blood mononuclear cells, sampled in the second trimester of pregnancy. The CDR3 is CASSPSGQVTYEQYF. The nucleotide sequence is TGTGCCAGCTCACCGTCGGGACAGGTCACCTACGAGCAGTACTTC.